This TCR beta chain is drawn from a study of cytomegalovirus exposure and HLA in healthy donors. Study summary: Some 85 million unique TCRs, all from HLA-typed donors, were included in an early release of the data. Notes on the study in general: A later analysis reportedly found that, within productive TCRs, an Asian-associated ancestry cluster had fewer N-insertions than the mean observed across the approximately 690 donors. Most TCR sequences showed up rarely, but some public TCRs showed up in many donors.

CDR1 is SGHAT, CDR2 FQNNGV, per germline. V was pared by 5 bases and J by 0 bases, with 15 bases between. This CDR3 is 16 amino acids long. Note on this clone: Its antigen is not identified.

13 Jbeta primers and 60 Vbeta primers were used for the PCR. Repertoires were generated with immunoSEQ multiplex PCR, while TCRdb's copy carries only in-frame clones and drops some. This sample's table has some 110,000 clones. The sequence derives from a man aged 18 to 35 in good health and CMV-seronegative. This chain connects TRBV11-2 to TRBJ2-3; D might be TRBD1 (5 bases). Sample: PBMCs. CDR3 region: CASSPSLGLSTDTQYF. For the CDR3, the DNA is TGTGCCAGCAGCCCCTCCTTGGGGCTGAGCACAGATACGCAGTATTTT.